The present T cell receptor (beta chain) was sequenced within a study of T cells in Graves' hyperthyroidism and ophthalmopathy (dated by TCRdb to between 2018 and 2021). About the study as a whole: Peripheral blood samples were taken at the time of initial diagnosis, prior to any treatment. To identify TCR V-J signatures that set the groups apart, the researchers used a discovery cohort of 100 patients, made up of under 45 with Graves' ophthalmopathy and some 58 with stable Graves' hyperthyroidism. An independent validation cohort of 18 to 20 hyperthyroidism patients and 17 patients who later progressed to ophthalmopathy tested prospective prediction of ophthalmopathy. For training and testing, the 100 patients in the discovery cohort were randomly divided in a 7:3 ratio. In roughly six Graves' hyperthyroidism patients, the study also compared T-cell repertoires from thyroid tissue with T-cell repertoires from blood. Following sampling, methimazole starting at 30 mg daily was given to hyperthyroidism patients, and high-dose intravenous methylprednisolone was given to ophthalmopathy patients. The paper reports TCR Vbeta CDR3 sequencing of 140 or so peripheral blood samples: 43 ophthalmopathy, under 85 hyperthyroidism and around 17 progressor patients.

What the study reported, not specific to this receptor: A 13 V-J signature model separated ophthalmopathy from stable hyperthyroidism, with nearly 90% sensitivity and 81% to 82% specificity in cross-validation and 80%/75% in testing. Sample size was not statistically predetermined, and investigators were not blinded to group allocation. In validation, the model predicted progression to ophthalmopathy with around 71% sensitivity and less than 75% specificity, a median of about 6.7 months before onset. Most expanded thyroid clonotypes (frequency above 0.001) were also detected in blood, suggesting blood repertoires may reflect thyroid immune responses.

Deletion took 7 bases off V and 0 bases off J, with a span of 13 bases between the germline ends. The CDR3 numbers 15 residues from cysteine through phenylalanine. The sequence is cut down to CDR3 DNA, 45 bases in frame from base 1. A patient counted as having stable Graves' hyperthyroidism if no progression to ophthalmopathy occurred over 18 months of follow-up. Hyperthyroidism patients were newly diagnosed, had a disease duration of under 2 months, and were aged 18 to 65 years. Patients with uncontrolled infections, other autoimmune diseases, pregnancy or lactation were excluded. Diagnoses were established on the basis of clinical symptoms, serum thyroxine and TRAb, thyroid ultrasound, and orbital computed tomography. Ficoll-Paque density gradient centrifugation was used to isolate PBMCs from 9.5 to 10 ml of fresh peripheral blood. Total RNA was extracted with Trizol reagent, and quality was checked on an Agilent 2100 Bioanalyzer.

The TCR beta CDR3 regions were amplified from RNA transcripts. The TCR CDR3 was subjected to a first round of RT-PCR using the HTBI primer set and the Qiagen OneStep RT-PCR kit. A second multiplex PCR round built the libraries, followed by size selection and purification. The libraries were sequenced on an Illumina HiSeq2000 using paired-end 100 bp reads. In the paper's pipeline: SOAPnuke was used to process the raw data, with reads discarded if the reads contained adapters or uncalled bases, had a mean Phred below 15, or lacked an exact constant-primer or identifier match. COPE v1.2.5 was used to merge the high-quality paired reads, and each unique nucleotide sequence was defined as a clonotype. Clonotypes were aligned to IMGT TRBV, TRBD and TRBJ reference segments using MiTCR v1.1. The analysis included only V-J combinations with a frequency above 0.0001, which together covered 99% to 99.2% of the repertoires. A TCS score was defined as the ratio between F50 (clonal expansion) and ExV (chaos), using BLOSUM62-based TCRdist between CDR3 peptides within each V-J. Welch's t-statistics and random forest reduced around 520 V-J features to fewer than 15, which were used in a naive Bayes classifier (R e1071). The similarity between thyroid and blood repertoires was quantified using the Morisita-Horn index. TCRdb trimmed the raw reads at Q25, called clones with MiXCR and kept productive beta chains. CDR3 protein duplicates are merged, each entry listing the most common genes and DNA. V and J calls and clone size were set by TCRdb, not the authors. The sample data list nearly 750,000 distinct CDR3 sequences, and around a third of these were observed just once. Around 32% of the sample rests with the top ten.

This clonotype was counted many times. Its antigen is not yet known. The sample holds no much larger clone one base away, and base qualities are not on file. The receptor's source is a woman aged 40 to 50 with Graves' hyperthyroidism. The chain is encoded by TRBV12-3 or TRBV12-4 joined to TRBJ1-5; the D gene is perhaps TRBD1, on 6 matching bases. Specimen: blood. In nucleotides, the sequence is TGTGCCAGCACCGTAGGGGGGTATAGCAATCAGCCCCAGCATTTT. Its protein product is CASTVGGYSNQPQHF.